The T cell receptor (beta chain) described here comes from a study of Tregs in tolerant kidney transplant recipients. The assay was immunoSEQ multiplex PCR, and TCRdb's table has in-frame clones only and misses some. Its clone listing holds over 45,000 clones. Source: CD4+ T cells from blood, taken before the transplant. The source is a human donor who received a combined kidney and bone marrow transplant.

Partial CDR3 DNA: TGTGCCAGCTCAACACGACAGGGACAGGGTGAA. Residues: CASSTRQGQGE. The whole CDR3 region reads CASSTRQGQGEAFF. V usage is TRBV18 and J usage is TRBJ1-1; 9 positions agree with TRBD1. The CDR3 end is not reached by the read, which stops 3 residues before it; the germline J gene fills it in. The germline V gene encodes CDR1 KGHSH and CDR2 LQKENI. The CDR3 totals 14 residues. V dropped 5 bases and J dropped 7; count of bases not matched to a gene: 8.